The 24 T cell receptor beta chains below come from one sample, sequenced in a study of kidney transplant recipient with SARS-CoV-2 infection. A single record per CDR3 protein comes from TCRdb applying MiXCR to the reads. The data contain 200,000 to 250,000 distinct CDR3 sequences, 25% to 35% of them singletons. The sample consisted of a blood sample, taken at baseline and between days 110 and 120 from a kidney transplant recipient. The source of these receptors is a male patient between 25 and 39 years old who had COVID-19 and was a kidney transplant recipient. Some T cells may be the graft donor's.

This clonotype was recorded at least ten times. This chain joins TRBV30 and TRBJ2-1, with D hard to call. This CDR3 contains 15 residues. The germline gives CDR1 GTSNPN, CDR2 SVGIG (reference sequence). The V end was cut by 0 bases, the J end by 4 bases, with 13 bases between. The CDR3 DNA reads as TGTGCCTGGAGTGTTGGGTCGGCTCCATACAATGAGCAGTTCTTC. It is translated as CAWSVGSAPYNEQFF. Full variable domain (rest looked up from reference TRBV30 and TRBJ2-1): SQTIHQWPATLVQPVGSPLSLECTVEGTSNPNLYWYRQAAGRGLQLLFYSVGIGQISSEVPQNLSASRPQDRQFILSSKKLLLSDSGFYLCAWSVGSAPYNEQFFGPGTRLTVL.

The sample holds many counts of this clonotype. This chain uses TRBV10-3 with TRBJ1-3, with D unclear. V lost 3 bases and J lost 6, with 12 bases in between. The CDR3 length is 14 residues. CDR1 and CDR2 (germline): ENHRY, SYGVKD. In DNA, the CDR3 is TGTGCCATCAGTGAACCTAGGGCGGCAAACACCATATATTTT. Its protein is CAISEPRAANTIYF.

Note on this clonotype: Being one base from a much bigger clone, this may be a read error. The chain carries TRBV28 and TRBJ1-5; TRBD1 matches at 7 bases. V lost 7 bases, J lost 3 bases, and 6 bases stayed unmatched. This CDR3 spans 14 amino acids. Germline CDR1 MDHEN, CDR2 SYDVKM. The DNA of the CDR3 is TGTGCCAGCAAGACCGGGACAGTCAATCAGCCCCAGCATTTT. Encoded protein: CASKTGTVNQPQHF.

This clonotype was recorded at least ten times. CDR3 DNA: TGTGCCACCAGCAGGGCGGTCGGCCGCCGGGAACTGTTTTTT. Translation: CATSRAVGRRELFF. The chain joins TRBV15 to TRBJ1-4; D gene unclear. With 3 bases removed from V and 12 bases from J, the gap between germline ends came to 17 bases. The V gene's germline CDR1 is LNHNV and CDR2 YYDKDF (reference sequence). CDR3 length equals 14 residues.

This clonotype was seen ten or more times. The CDR3 DNA reads as TGTGCCAGCAGTGAAGCGTTCAGTTTCGGGAAGTTCGACGAGCAGTACTTC. Translated, it gives CASSEAFSFGKFDEQYF. The rearrangement links TRBV6-1 to TRBJ2-5; D might be TRBD2 (5 bases). The last part of the DNA fits TRBJ2-7 better; the J call may be wrong. This CDR3 has 17 amino acids. From germline, CDR1 is MNHNS and CDR2 SASEGT.

This clonotype was seen many times. Here the CDR3 DNA reads TGCAGCGTTGAAATTACGGGAGAGACCCACGAGCAGTACTTC. It encodes CSVEITGETHEQYF. The V gene is TRBV29-1, the J gene TRBJ2-7, with D perhaps TRBD2 (6 bases). This CDR3 has 14 residues. Deletions cut 2 bases from V and 5 bases from J, with 16 bases between. The germline gives CDR1 SQVTM, CDR2 ANQGSEA.

There are a few counts of this clonotype. The chain carries TRBV12-3 or TRBV12-4 and TRBJ2-5; D unclear. V was pared by 6 bases and J by 2 bases, with 13 bases between. The CDR3 has 14 residues. CDR3 loop: CASRPRLGQETQYF. The CDR3 DNA sequence: TGTGCCAGCAGGCCTCGACTTGGGCAAGAGACCCAGTACTTC.

Many counts were recorded for this clonotype. V usage is TRBV29-1 and J usage is TRBJ1-1; D is unclear. CDR3 length equals 14 residues. CDR1 and CDR2 from the germline V gene are SQVTM and ANQGSEA. The V gene lost 3 bases and the J gene lost 2 bases, with 13 bases spanning the gap. The CDR3 region is CSVDIAGVNTEAFF. CDR3 DNA sequence: TGCAGCGTTGATATAGCGGGAGTTAACACTGAAGCTTTCTTT.

This clonotype came up a few times. The rearrangement links TRBV11-3 to TRBJ2-1; 8 positions match TRBD2. CDR3 length: 17 residues. Looked up from germline, CDR1 is SGHNT and CDR2 is YENEEA. Germline trimming cut 5 bases from V and 8 bases from J; bases unmatched to any gene: 17. This chain's CDR3 is CASSQGLAGGADDEQFF. The CDR3 nucleotides read TGTGCCAGCAGCCAGGGGCTCGCGGGGGGTGCAGACGATGAGCAGTTCTTC.

This clonotype was observed many times. This rearrangement joins TRBV4-3 to TRBJ2-7, with TRBD2 as a possible D gene (5 bases). The germline CDR1 and CDR2 sequences are LGHNA and YSLEER. CDR3 length: 15 amino acids. The V end lost 1 base, the J end lost 3 bases, and 13 bases lay between the germline ends. The CDR3 reads CASSQGTGSSYEQYF. DNA for the CDR3: TGCGCCAGCAGCCAAGGGACGGGAAGTAGCTACGAGCAGTACTTC.

This clonotype was recorded only once. With a far larger clone one base away, a read error is the likely cause. CDR3 region: CAGSFDPRADEKLFF. CDR3 bases: TGTGCCGGCAGCTTCGACCCAAGGGCGGATGAAAAACTGTTTTTT. This chain links TRBV7-3 with TRBJ1-4; D is undetermined. The germline CDR1 and CDR2 sequences are SGHTA and FQGTGA. The CDR3 runs 15 residues.

This clonotype was seen once. A junction boundary mismatches the germline segment, possibly from a read error. V gene TRBV9 combines with J gene TRBJ2-3; D call uncertain. The CDR3 covers 14 residues. Germline CDR1 and CDR2: SGDLS and YYNGEE. The DNA of the CDR3 is TGTACCAGCAGCTCCATACCCCCCCCAAGTGAGCAGTCCTTC. It encodes CTSSSIPPPSEQSF. Looking up the rest from reference TRBV9 and TRBJ2-3 gives the full variable domain: DSGVTQTPKHLITATGQRVTLRCSPRSGDLSVYWYQQSLDQGLQFLIQYYNGEERAKGNILERFSAQQFPDLHSELNLSSLELGDSALYFCTSSSIPPPSEQSFGPGTRLTVL.

About this clonotype: Just one base apart from a much larger clone, this may be a read error. This chain's CDR3 is CASGPEGARGEKLFF. In DNA, the CDR3 is TGTGCCAGCGGCCCCGAAGGGGCCCGGGGTGAAAAACTGTTTTTT. The chain combines TRBV13 with TRBJ1-4, with D possibly matching TRBD1 (5 bases). The germline V and J ends were trimmed by 8 bases and 7 bases, with 20 bases remaining between them. Germline assignment: CDR1 PRHDT and CDR2 FYEKMQ (reference sequence). This CDR3 region has 15 residues.

Note on this clonotype: This may be a read error, as it is one base from a much larger clone. The J gene is TRBJ2-3, the V gene TRBV10-1; no clear D gene. The germline gives CDR1 WNHNN, CDR2 SYGVQD (reference sequence). Trimming cost V 0 bases and J 4 bases, with 8 bases left between them. CDR3 size: 14 residues. The CDR3 nucleotides read TGCGCCAGCAGTGAGTCGATTGACGCAGATACGCAGTATTTT. Its translation is CASSESIDADTQYF.

This clonotype was found many times. The chain couples TRBV6-1 to TRBJ2-7; 9 nucleotides align to TRBD1. This CDR3 region has 15 residues. Germline assignment: CDR1 MNHNS and CDR2 SASEGT. The V gene end was trimmed by 2 bases and the J gene end by 3 bases; junction bases not matched to a gene: 5. As DNA, the CDR3 is TGTGCCAGCAGTGAACTCCCGGGACAGGGCTACGAGCAGTACTTC. It is translated as CASSELPGQGYEQYF.

This clonotype occurred many times. J is TRBJ1-2 and V is TRBV19, with D unresolved. The CDR3 is made up of 17 amino acids. The ends were cut back, 5 bases at V and 4 bases at J, with 23 bases in the middle. The germline gives CDR1 LNHDA, CDR2 SQIVND (reference sequence). CDR3 in amino acids: CASSGIMTNRKTYGYTF. The CDR3 DNA is TGTGCCAGTAGTGGGATTATGACAAATCGAAAGACCTATGGCTACACCTTC.

The table lists this clonotype with many counts. The chain is built from TRBV10-2 and TRBJ1-2, with D unresolved. CDR3 length: 17 amino acids. Looked up from germline, CDR1 is WSHSY and CDR2 is SAAADI. Trimming cost V 3 bases and J 4 bases, with 21 bases left between them. CDR3 bases: TGCGCCAGCAGTGATGCTACCACTTCTAGAAAGACCTATGGCTACACCTTC. It yields the protein CASSDATTSRKTYGYTF.

Notes on this clonotype: A much larger clone differs from this one at a single base, so this may be a read error. This sequence joins TRBV5-1 and TRBJ2-7, with D perhaps TRBD2 (5 bases). Trimming took off 0 bases at V and 2 bases at J, with 12 bases between the two ends. The CDR3 loop spans 15 amino acids. Germline-derived CDR1 and CDR2 are SGHRS and YFSETQ. The CDR3: CASSLGPAAAYEQYV. Here the CDR3 DNA reads TGCGCCAGCAGCTTGGGCCCGGCAGCGGCCTACGAGCAGTACGTC.

On this clonotype: The junction differs from germline at one of its ends, possibly a read error. CDR3 bases: TGTGTCAGCAGCATGGGACCCCCAAGGGAGCAGTTCTTC. It translates to CVSSMGPPREQFF. The chain is built from TRBV7-3 and TRBJ2-1; perhaps D is TRBD1 or TRBD2 (5 bases each). CDR3 size: 13 residues. The germline V gene has CDR1 SGHTA and CDR2 FQGTGA.

As to this clonotype: Because the CDR3 is missing its conserved closing phenylalanine or tryptophan, this is likely a read error. The V and J genes are TRBV24-1 and TRBJ2-4, with TRBD2 matching 10 bases. The J call may be wrong; the DNA end is better matched by TRBJ2-7. Per the germline V gene, CDR1 is KGHDR and CDR2 is SFDVKD. The CDR3 runs to 17 residues. CDR3 DNA sequence: TGTGCCACCAGTGATTCCCCGTCTAGCGGGAGCGTGGACGAGCAGTACTAC. Translating it yields CATSDSPSSGSVDEQYY.

As regards this clonotype: This may arise from a read error, as a much more abundant clone is one base away. The chain is built from TRBV6-8 and TRBJ2-4; 9 nucleotides line up with TRBD1. Matching the DNA end better, TRBJ1-2 makes the J call doubtful. The CDR3 is 15 residues long. Germline CDR1 MNHGY, CDR2 SAAAGT. CDR3: CACSYSFGTGYGYTF. The CDR3 DNA sequence: TGTGCCTGCAGCTATTCTTTCGGGACAGGGTATGGCTACACCTTC.

Notes on this clonotype: A much larger clone differs from this one at a single base, so this may be a read error. The chain carries TRBV6-1 and TRBJ1-2; D is ambiguous. The V end lost 3 bases, the J end lost 4 bases, and 21 bases lay between the germline ends. This CDR3 contains 17 residues. In germline, CDR1 is MNHNS, CDR2 SASEGT. CDR3 DNA: TGTGCCAGCAGTGAGAGCCTGGAATGTAGAAAGACCTATGGCTACACCTTC. Its protein is CASSESLECRKTYGYTF.

V is TRBV19 and J is TRBJ2-1; the D gene is possibly TRBD2 (5 bases). V lost 4 bases to trimming and J lost 4 bases, with 14 bases between them. Germline V gene sequence: CDR1 LNHDA, CDR2 SQIVND (reference sequence). CDR3 size: 15 residues. CDR3 nucleotide sequence: TGTGCCAGTAGTAGGACTGGCGGAGGTTACAATGAGCAGTTCTTC. It specifies CASSRTGGGYNEQFF.

There are many counts of this clonotype. The rearrangement joins TRBV21-1 to TRBJ2-7; TRBD1 was called by the table and not checked on the DNA. TRBV21-1 is an annotated pseudogene. There are 14 residues in the CDR3. The CDR3 sequence: CASSWGGPRDEQYF. The CDR3, as DNA: TGTGCCAGCAGCTGGGGGGGGCCTCGGGACGAGCAGTACTTC.